This entry lists 19 T cell receptor beta chains sequenced from one sample in a study of shared clonotypes between healthy human individuals. TCRdb keeps only in-frame clones here, not all; method: immunoSEQ multiplex PCR. The sample gives about 2.1 million clones, 90% to 95% of which show up once; roughly 1.7% is in the top ten. As defined, naive CD8 cells were CD45RO-negative and positively selected for CCR7, with terminally differentiated effector memory CD45RA+ cells excluded. Sequencing was performed on naive CD8+ T cells from PBMCs. These receptors all come from a man younger than 35 in good health. Some clones in this sample may be carry-over from other donors' samples.

The chain couples TRBV7-6 to TRBJ2-1, with D maybe TRBD1 (5 bases). The germline V and J ends were trimmed by 5 bases and 6 bases, with 20 bases remaining between them. Germline assignment: CDR1 SGHVS and CDR2 FNYEAQ. The CDR3 is made up of 16 amino acids. In DNA form, the CDR3 reads TGTGCCAGCAGCCCTGGACATTCCAGGCCGGCCAATGAGCAGTTCTTC. This encodes CASSPGHSRPANEQFF.

This clone showed up just a few times. The chain couples TRBV2 to TRBJ1-1; 8 positions match TRBD1. CDR3 length equals 15 residues. Looked up from germline, CDR1 is SNHLY and CDR2 is FYNNEI. V lost 3 bases and J lost 4; bases outside the gene matches: 7. CDR3 in amino acids: CASSEGRGRGTEAFF. Here the CDR3 DNA reads TGTGCCAGCAGTGAGGGCAGGGGGCGAGGCACTGAAGCTTTCTTT.

The genes are TRBV11-2 and TRBJ1-1, with 7 bases fitting TRBD1. The germline CDR1 and CDR2 sequences are SGHAT and FQNNGV. This CDR3 is 15 amino acids long. Trimming took 5 bases from V and 4 from J; bases not matched to a gene: 10. CDR3 region: CASSNRETGSTEAFF. The CDR3 bases are TGTGCCAGCAGCAACCGAGAGACAGGGTCCACTGAAGCTTTCTTT.

The chain has TRBV4-1 and TRBJ2-1; D not certain. Germline lookup yields CDR1 MGHRA and CDR2 YSYEKL. The V end lost 1 base, the J end lost 6 bases, and 4 bases lay between the germline ends. The length of the CDR3 is 12 residues. The DNA for the CDR3 is TGCGCCAGCAGCCAAGGGACCAATGAGCAGTTCTTC. Translation gives CASSQGTNEQFF.

The V and J genes are TRBV27 and TRBJ2-3; 7 bases agree with TRBD2. V dropped 1 base and J dropped 6; count of bases not matched to a gene: 7. Germline V CDR1 and CDR2: MNHEY, SMNVEV (reference sequence). CDR3 length: 15 residues. The CDR3 DNA sequence: TGTGCCAGCAGTTTATATTATGGGAGGGGTGATACGCAGTATTTT. Its translation: CASSLYYGRGDTQYF.

V is TRBV9 and J is TRBJ2-7, with TRBD2 matching 13 bases. CDR1 is SGDLS and CDR2 is YYNGEE in the germline V gene. The CDR3 contains 15 residues. The V segment lost 4 bases and the J segment 2 bases; nucleotides outside the gene matches: 3. CDR3 protein: CASSPGTSGTYEQYF. CDR3 sequence (DNA): TGTGCCAGCAGCCCCGGGACTAGCGGGACCTACGAGCAGTACTTC.

This clone was detected only once. The chain employs TRBV28 and TRBJ2-7; TRBD1 agrees at 7 bases. Germline assignment: CDR1 MDHEN and CDR2 SYDVKM. Germline trimming cut 2 bases from V and 1 base from J; bases unmatched to any gene: 11. This CDR3 is built from 17 residues. The CDR3 reads CASSLDLEDRNSYEQYF. DNA of the CDR3: TGTGCCAGCAGTTTAGATTTGGAGGACAGGAATTCCTACGAGCAGTACTTC.

The rearrangement links TRBV30 to TRBJ2-2; possible D gene TRBD2, 6 bases. The CDR3 contains 14 residues. Germline CDR1 GTSNPN, CDR2 SVGIG (reference sequence). V shed 1 base and J shed 4 bases, with 10 bases lying between them. CDR3 in amino acids: CAWSEVGGTGELFF. The CDR3 DNA reads TGTGCCTGGAGTGAGGTGGGAGGCACCGGGGAGCTGTTTTTT.

The chain joins TRBV9 to TRBJ2-1; 9 bases are shared with TRBD2. Germline values: CDR1 SGDLS, CDR2 YYNGEE. J was trimmed by 8 bases and V by 1 base; bases with no gene match: 7. The CDR3 runs to 15 residues. The CDR3 DNA sequence: TGTGCCAGCAGCGTATACGGGACTAGCATGGATGAGCAGTTCTTC. This sequence encodes CASSVYGTSMDEQFF.

This chain uses TRBV7-9 with TRBJ2-2; TRBD2 matches at 12 bases. J lost 9 bases, V lost 4 bases, and 9 bases had no gene match. Germline CDR1 reads SEHNR; CDR2 reads FQNEAQ (reference sequence). This CDR3 contains 16 residues. The CDR3, as DNA: TGTGCCAGCAGCTCAGGGCCTAGCGGGAGGGCCCGGGAGCTGTTTTTT. Translation: CASSSGPSGRARELFF.

The gene calls are TRBV30 and TRBJ2-1; tentative D call: TRBD2 (6 bases). Between the trimmed V and J ends, which lost 6 bases and 0 bases, there was a span of 15 bases. This CDR3 has 15 amino acids. The germline V gene encodes CDR1 GTSNPN and CDR2 SVGIG (reference sequence). The CDR3 region has the DNA TGTGCCTGTGGAGCGGACTACAGCTCCTACAATGAGCAGTTCTTC. Translating gives CACGADYSSYNEQFF.

The sample holds one count of this clone. The chain combines TRBV30 with TRBJ2-7; TRBD2 matches 8 bases. This CDR3 region has 13 residues. Germline V gene lookup returns CDR1 GTSNPN and CDR2 SVGIG (reference sequence). V shed 8 bases, J shed 0 bases, and the junction held 6 bases outside the gene matches. For the CDR3, the DNA is TGTGCCGGAACTAGCGGTATCTCCTACGAGCAGTACTTC. This sequence encodes CAGTSGISYEQYF.

The V gene is TRBV4-3, the J gene TRBJ2-3; 7 positions agree with TRBD1. V lost 3 bases to trimming and J lost 0 bases; unmatched junction nucleotides: 3. From germline, CDR1 is LGHNA and CDR2 YSLEER. This CDR3 contains 15 residues. The CDR3 DNA follows: TGCGCCAGCAGCCACCGACAGGGAAGCACAGATACGCAGTATTTT. Translation gives CASSHRQGSTDTQYF.

The CDR3 protein is CASSSPLPAGAGETQYF. The CDR3 DNA reads as TGTGCCAGCAGCTCACCCCTGCCCGCGGGAGCCGGGGAGACCCAGTACTTC. The J gene is TRBJ2-5, the V gene TRBV7-9; TRBD2 agrees at 7 bases. The CDR3 runs 17 residues. The germline V gene has CDR1 SEHNR and CDR2 FQNEAQ (reference sequence). The V gene end was trimmed by 4 bases and the J gene end by 5 bases; junction bases not matched to a gene: 16.

V usage is TRBV7-8 and J usage is TRBJ2-1; 13 positions match TRBD2. The V gene's germline CDR1 is SGHVS and CDR2 FQNEAQ. The ends lost 5 bases at V and 3 bases at J; junction bases unmatched: 13. There are 19 residues in the CDR3. The CDR3 DNA reads TGTGCCAGCAGCCCGGGACTAGCGGGAACGACAACCCACTACAATGAGCAGTTCTTC. Its translation: CASSPGLAGTTTHYNEQFF.

This chain joins TRBV10-1 and TRBJ1-1; the D gene is possibly TRBD1 (6 bases). The V and J ends lost 1 base and 6 bases respectively, with 21 bases between them. The CDR3 covers 17 residues. Germline V CDR1 and CDR2: WNHNN, SYGVQD (reference sequence). This CDR3 is CASSELVGTLSGAEAFF. DNA for the CDR3: TGCGCCAGCAGTGAGTTGGTAGGGACACTCTCGGGGGCTGAAGCTTTCTTT.

This clone has a single count. The V and J genes are TRBV5-6 and TRBJ2-1; 9 nucleotides agree with TRBD2. This CDR3 has 13 residues. Germline V gene lookup returns CDR1 SGHDT and CDR2 YYEEEE. The J segment lost 8 bases and the V segment lost 3 bases, leaving 3 bases of the junction unmatched. The CDR3 protein is CASSWGTSHEQFF. In nucleotides, the CDR3 is TGTGCCAGCAGCTGGGGGACTAGCCATGAGCAGTTCTTC.

This rearrangement joins TRBV7-8 to TRBJ2-3; no definite D call. Germline V gives CDR1 SGHVS, CDR2 FQNEAQ. Trimming left V 0 bases short and J 1 base short, with 8 bases between. The CDR3 totals 15 residues. The CDR3 coding sequence is TGTGCCAGCAGCTTAGCGGTAGCAGGCACAGATACGCAGTATTTT. It is translated as CASSLAVAGTDTQYF.

V and J are TRBV27 and TRBJ2-7, with TRBD2 matching 9 bases. J lost 3 bases, V lost 5 bases, and 8 bases had no gene match. Germline CDR1 is MNHEY and CDR2 is SMNVEV (reference sequence). This CDR3 has 15 amino acids. In nucleotides, the CDR3 is TGTGCCAGCAGTCCCACTAGCGGGCCTTACTACGAGCAGTACTTC. Translated: CASSPTSGPYYEQYF.